This T cell receptor beta chain derives from a study of neurological immune-mediated disorders. General study points: The most TCR clonal expansion was seen in HTLV-1-associated myelopathy, whereas the least was seen in multiple sclerosis, below the level in healthy controls.

V dropped 5 bases and J dropped 5 bases, with 22 bases sitting between them. The CDR3 totals 16 residues. Per germline, CDR1 SGHRS and CDR2 YFSETQ. TCRdb redid the calling of the 5' RACE reads with MiXCR, one entry per CDR3 protein. The sample includes 55,000 to 65,000 distinct CDR3 sequences, approximately 11% of them seen just once. Ten or more counts support this clonotype. Its antigen is as yet unknown. The rearrangement joins TRBV5-1 to TRBJ2-5; D uncertain. This clonotype originated in a woman in her fifties or sixties with HTLV-1-associated myelopathy (HAM/TSP). Sequenced material: PBMCs. CDR3 residues: CASRRVAGEISETQYF. Here the CDR3 DNA reads TGCGCCAGCAGACGGGTAGCTGGGGAAATCAGCGAGACCCAGTACTTC.